This T cell receptor beta chain was found in a study of blood T cell repertoires in COVID-19. Trimming took off 3 bases at V and 2 bases at J, with 13 bases between the two ends. CDR1 is MNHEY and CDR2 is SMNVEV in the germline V gene (reference sequence). This CDR3 comprises 15 residues. This table comes from immunoSEQ multiplex PCR, and its TCRdb copy is limited to in-frame clones, with some not included. The sample includes just over 300,000 clones, just over 85% seen only once; the top ten take about 4.1%. The chain has TRBV27 and TRBJ2-5; a weak D match, TRBD1 (6 bases). Sequenced material: PBMCs or T cells enriched from blood (not recorded which). This sequence was found in a man in his thirties or forties who had recovered from COVID-19. The CDR3 coding sequence is TGTGCCAGCAGTTTCTGGACAGAAGCACAAGAGACCCAGTACTTC. Translating it yields CASSFWTEAQETQYF.